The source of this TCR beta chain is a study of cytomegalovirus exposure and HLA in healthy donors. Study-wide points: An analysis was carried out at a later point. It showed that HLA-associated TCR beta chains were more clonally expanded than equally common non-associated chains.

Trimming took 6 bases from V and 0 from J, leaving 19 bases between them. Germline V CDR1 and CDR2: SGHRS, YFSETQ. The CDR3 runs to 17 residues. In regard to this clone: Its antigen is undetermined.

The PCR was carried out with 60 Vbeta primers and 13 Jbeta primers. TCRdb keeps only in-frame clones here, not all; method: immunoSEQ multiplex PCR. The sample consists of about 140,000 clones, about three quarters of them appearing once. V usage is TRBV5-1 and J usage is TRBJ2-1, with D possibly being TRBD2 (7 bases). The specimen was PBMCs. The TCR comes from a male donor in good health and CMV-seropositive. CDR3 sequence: CASKEGGVRSSYNEQFF. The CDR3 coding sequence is TGCGCCAGCAAAGAAGGGGGGGTCAGGAGCTCCTACAATGAGCAGTTCTTC.